These 10 T cell receptor beta chains originate from one sample sequenced in a study of cytomegalovirus exposure and HLA in healthy donors. Researchers ran the PCR with 60 Vbeta and 13 Jbeta primers. Sequencing was performed with immunoSEQ multiplex PCR; in TCRdb, only in-frame clones are kept and a portion is missing. The sample has 100,000 to 150,000 clones; approximately 70% are singletons. The sequenced material came from PBMCs. The receptors stem from a woman aged 60-75 years in good health and CMV-seropositive.

The chain has TRBV7-3 and TRBJ1-2, with D tentatively TRBD1 (5 bases). V lost 2 bases and J lost 4, with 14 bases in between. CDR1 is SGHTA and CDR2 is FQGTGA in the germline V gene. The length of the CDR3 is 15 residues. CDR3 amino acids: CASSLDRGGGYGYTF. The CDR3 DNA sequence: TGTGCCAGCAGCTTAGATAGGGGAGGTGGCTATGGCTACACCTTC.

The chain has TRBV7-3 and TRBJ2-1, with 9 bases lining up with TRBD2. CDR1 and CDR2 (germline): SGHTA, FQGTGA. The CDR3 runs 16 residues. V lost 5 bases and J lost 8; bases outside the gene matches: 13. DNA of the CDR3: TGTGCCAGCAGCCCAGCCAGGGCGGGGGGGCTCGATGAGCAGTTCTTC. Translating gives CASSPARAGGLDEQFF.

This clone came up once. The rearrangement uses TRBV27 and TRBJ1-5, with 9 positions matching TRBD1. The V and J ends lost 0 bases and 4 bases, in that order; junction bases with no gene match: 4. The germline V gene encodes CDR1 MNHEY and CDR2 SMNVEV (reference sequence). The CDR3 is 16 residues long. The CDR3 DNA follows: TGTGCCAGCAGTTTATCTTGGACAGGGGTAAATCAGCCCCAGCATTTT. Residues: CASSLSWTGVNQPQHF.

The chain uses TRBV11-2 and TRBJ1-2; D call uncertain. CDR1 and CDR2 from the germline V gene are SGHAT and FQNNGV. The V gene lost 5 bases and the J gene lost 5 bases, with 6 bases spanning the gap. The CDR3 is 11 amino acids. CDR3 nucleotides: TGTGCCAGCAGCCCAGATTATGGCTACACCTTC. This codes for CASSPDYGYTF.

This chain links TRBV6-5 with TRBJ1-1, with D maybe TRBD1 (5 bases). This CDR3 contains 14 residues. The ends were cut back, 10 bases at V and 4 bases at J, with 19 bases in the middle. Germline loops: CDR1 MNHEY, CDR2 SVGAGI. CDR3 nucleotide sequence: TGTGCCATTTCCTCGGGGGGGACCCTCACTGAAGCTTTCTTT. This sequence encodes CAISSGGTLTEAFF.

The V and J genes are TRBV7-3 and TRBJ1-6; D is unresolved. Germline V gene lookup returns CDR1 SGHTA and CDR2 FQGTGA. The CDR3 has 14 residues. V was trimmed by 5 bases and J by 9 bases, leaving 14 bases between them. DNA for the CDR3: TGTGCCAGCAGCCCCAGACGGGAAGCTTCACCCCTCCACTTT. It codes for CASSPRREASPLHF.

This chain links TRBV7-3 with TRBJ2-5; the match to TRBD2 covers 11 bases. V lost 5 bases to trimming and J lost 4 bases; unmatched junction nucleotides: 3. This CDR3 is built from 14 residues. Germline V gives CDR1 SGHTA, CDR2 FQGTGA. DNA for the CDR3: TGTGCCAGCAGCCCCGGGACTAGCGGAGAGACCCAGTACTTC. Its translation is CASSPGTSGETQYF.

The chain joins TRBV7-3 to TRBJ1-6; D is unresolved. With 3 bases removed from V and 10 bases from J, the gap between germline ends came to 13 bases. Per the germline V gene, CDR1 is SGHTA and CDR2 is FQGTGA. This CDR3 is 14 amino acids long. CDR3 sequence: CASSLVRDGSPLHF. The DNA for the CDR3 is TGTGCCAGCAGCTTGGTTCGGGATGGGTCACCCCTCCACTTT.

The chain joins TRBV4-1 to TRBJ1-2; D call uncertain. In germline, CDR1 is MGHRA, CDR2 YSYEKL. Trimming removed 0 bases from V and 4 bases from J, with 15 bases in between. This CDR3 has 16 residues. Here the CDR3 reads CASSQDATRVFYGYTF. The CDR3 nucleotides are TGCGCCAGCAGCCAAGACGCGACTCGGGTCTTCTATGGCTACACCTTC.

The chain employs TRBV19 and TRBJ2-7, with 10 nucleotides matching TRBD1. The ends lost 7 bases at V and 3 bases at J; junction bases unmatched: 6. The CDR3 contains 14 residues. Germline lookup yields CDR1 LNHDA and CDR2 SQIVND (reference sequence). The CDR3, as DNA: TGTGCCAGTACCCCTGGGACAGGGGACTACGAGCAGTACTTC. It specifies CASTPGTGDYEQYF.